Listed here is a single TCR beta chain. The antigen is unknown. The entry originates in a study of T cells in Graves' hyperthyroidism and ophthalmopathy. General study results and limits: Most expanded thyroid clonotypes above 0.001 recurred in blood. With a median lead of roughly 6.2 months before onset, the model predicted ophthalmopathy.

Looked up from germline, CDR1 is MNHEY and CDR2 is SVGEGT. Trimming cost V 2 bases and J 4 bases; bases outside gene matches: 17. The CDR3 spans 19 residues. It was uncontrolled infection, other autoimmune disease, pregnancy or lactation that excluded patients. RNA transcripts yielded amplified TCR beta CDR3 regions. With the HTBI primer set, the TCR CDR3 went through a first round of RT-PCR. Via MiXCR, TCRdb re-called the multiplex PCR reads, giving one row per CDR3 protein. This sample has 480,000 or so distinct CDR3 sequences, with 40% to 50% found just once. Sequenced input: peripheral blood or thyroid tissue (not recorded which). The chain couples TRBV6-2 or TRBV6-3 to TRBJ1-1; 9 bases agree with TRBD1. This clonotype was obtained from an adult woman with Graves' disease, either hyperthyroidism or ophthalmopathy (not recorded which). The DNA of the CDR3 is TGTGCCAGCAGTTACCGGCGGTCCTACAGGGGGCATCTGAGCACTGAAGCTTTCTTT. This sequence encodes CASSYRRSYRGHLSTEAFF.